This paragraph covers one TCR beta chain sequence. This specimen comes from a study of shared clonotypes between healthy human individuals. Study overall: CD8 memory received one plate per donor, CD8 naive two, CD4 memory three and CD4 naive three.

The germline V and J ends were trimmed by 3 bases and 7 bases, with 13 bases remaining between them. Germline CDR1 is LNHDA and CDR2 is SQIVND (reference sequence). The CDR3 has 14 residues. Here immunoSEQ multiplex PCR was the method, and the copy in TCRdb shows in-frame clones only, minus some. The sample shows around 1.9 million clones, around 93% of them seen only once. Terminally differentiated effector memory CD45RA+ cells were left out of the naive CD8 fraction, which was CD45RO-negative and positively selected for CCR7. This TCR came from a man between 18 and 29 years old in good health. Some clones in this sample may be carry-over from other donors' samples. The sequenced material came from naive CD8+ T cells from PBMCs. The chain uses TRBV19 and TRBJ1-5, with a weak D call TRBD1 (5 bases). CDR3 sequence reads: CASSILRGEQPQHF. The CDR3 DNA reads TGTGCCAGTAGTATCCTGAGAGGGGAACAGCCCCAGCATTTT.